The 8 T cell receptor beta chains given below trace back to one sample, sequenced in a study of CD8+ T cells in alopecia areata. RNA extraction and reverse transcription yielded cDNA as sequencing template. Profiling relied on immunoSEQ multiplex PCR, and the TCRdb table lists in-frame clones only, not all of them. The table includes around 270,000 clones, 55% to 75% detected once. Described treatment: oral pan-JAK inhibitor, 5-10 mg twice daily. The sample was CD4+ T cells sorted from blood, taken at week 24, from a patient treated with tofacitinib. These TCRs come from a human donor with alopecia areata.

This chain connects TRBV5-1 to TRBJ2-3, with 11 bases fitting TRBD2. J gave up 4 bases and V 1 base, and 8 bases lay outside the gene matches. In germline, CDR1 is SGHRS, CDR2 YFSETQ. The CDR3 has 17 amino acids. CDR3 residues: CASSLLLAGGTSDTQYF. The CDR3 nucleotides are TGCGCCAGCAGCTTGCTCCTAGCGGGGGGTACCTCAGATACGCAGTATTTT.

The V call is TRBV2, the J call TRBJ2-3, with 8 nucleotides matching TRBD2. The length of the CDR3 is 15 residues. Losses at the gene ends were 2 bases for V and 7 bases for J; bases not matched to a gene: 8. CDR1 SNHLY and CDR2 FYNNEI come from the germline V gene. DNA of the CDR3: TGTGCCAGCAGTGAACCCAGCGGGGGCACGAATACGCAGTATTTT. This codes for CASSEPSGGTNTQYF.

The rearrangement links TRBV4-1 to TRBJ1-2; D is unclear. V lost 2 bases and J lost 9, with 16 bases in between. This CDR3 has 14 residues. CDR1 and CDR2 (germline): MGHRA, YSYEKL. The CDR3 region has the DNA TGCGCCAGCAGCCAACTTGCGGGTTATATTAGCTACACCTTC. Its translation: CASSQLAGYISYTF.

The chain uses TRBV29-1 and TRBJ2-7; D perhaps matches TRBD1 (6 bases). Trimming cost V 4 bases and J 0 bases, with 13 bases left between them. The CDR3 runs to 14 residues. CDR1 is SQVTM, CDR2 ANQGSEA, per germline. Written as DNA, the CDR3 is TGCAGCGTTGGCGCCCGGGACAACTCCTACGAGCAGTACTTC. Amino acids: CSVGARDNSYEQYF.

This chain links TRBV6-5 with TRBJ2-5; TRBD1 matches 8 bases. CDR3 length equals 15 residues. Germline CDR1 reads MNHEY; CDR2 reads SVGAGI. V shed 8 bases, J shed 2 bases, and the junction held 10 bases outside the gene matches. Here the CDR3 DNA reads TGTGCCAGCGAGAGGACAGGGAACAGTCAAGAGACCCAGTACTTC. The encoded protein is CASERTGNSQETQYF.

The CDR3 here is CSTGGQVHYGYTF. Here the CDR3 DNA reads TGCAGCACTGGCGGACAGGTTCACTATGGCTACACCTTC. The chain recombines TRBV29-1 with TRBJ1-2; TRBD1 matches 7 bases. From germline, CDR1 is SQVTM and CDR2 ANQGSEA. V dropped 8 bases and J dropped 3; count of bases not matched to a gene: 9. The CDR3 loop spans 13 amino acids.

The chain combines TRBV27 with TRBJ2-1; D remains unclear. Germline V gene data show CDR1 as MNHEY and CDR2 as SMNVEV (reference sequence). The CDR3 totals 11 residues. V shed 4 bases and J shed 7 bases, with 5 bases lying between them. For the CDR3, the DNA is TGTGCCAGCAGTTATCGGAATGAGCAGTTCTTC. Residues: CASSYRNEQFF.

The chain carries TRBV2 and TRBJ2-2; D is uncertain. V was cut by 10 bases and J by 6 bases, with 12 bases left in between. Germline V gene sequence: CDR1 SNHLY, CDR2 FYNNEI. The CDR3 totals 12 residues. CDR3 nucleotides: TGTGCCACCCCGGGTGGATCCGGGGAGCTGTTTTTT. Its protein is CATPGGSGELFF.